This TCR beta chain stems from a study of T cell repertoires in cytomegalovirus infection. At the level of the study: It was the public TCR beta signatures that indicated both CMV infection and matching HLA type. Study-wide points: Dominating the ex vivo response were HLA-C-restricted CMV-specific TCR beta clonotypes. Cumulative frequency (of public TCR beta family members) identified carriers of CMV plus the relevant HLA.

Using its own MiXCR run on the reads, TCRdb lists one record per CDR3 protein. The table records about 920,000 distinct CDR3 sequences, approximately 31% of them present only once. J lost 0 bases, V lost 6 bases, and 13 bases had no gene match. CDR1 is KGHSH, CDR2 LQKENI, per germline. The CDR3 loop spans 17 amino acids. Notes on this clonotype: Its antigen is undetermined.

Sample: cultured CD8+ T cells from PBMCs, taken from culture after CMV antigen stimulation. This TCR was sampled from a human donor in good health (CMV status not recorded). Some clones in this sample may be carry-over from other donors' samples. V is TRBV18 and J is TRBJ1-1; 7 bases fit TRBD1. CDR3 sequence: CASSLTRADRLNTEAFF. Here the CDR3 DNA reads TGTGCCAGCTCCCTAACGAGGGCGGACAGGCTGAACACTGAAGCTTTCTTT.